This T cell receptor beta chain emerged from a study of PD-L1 blockade in urothelial cancer (dated by TCRdb to about 2017). As for the study more broadly: Therapy was started at some point between 2013 and 2015 for all patients, and atezolizumab 1,200 mg was administered intravenously every 3 weeks. About nine tenths of the roughly 30 patients were males with bladder-origin urothelial cancer, and about 60% of the roughly 30 reported a prior smoking history. An ECOG performance status of 0 or 1 was recorded for the patients, and 0 to 3 prior chemotherapy regimens had been received by the patients. Blood samples were analyzed 3 weeks after the start of treatment (second dose) and 6 weeks after the start of treatment. Blood samples gave median yields of roughly 150,000 T cells and over 80,000 unique TCRs, along with a median clonality of approximately 0.084. The study was an exploratory multi-omic analysis of somatic, immune and clinical correlates of response to PD-L1 blockade with atezolizumab in urothelial cancer. Pretreatment tumor samples, along with matched peripheral blood collected serially before and after atezolizumab treatment, underwent TCR sequencing. Durable clinical benefit meant progression-free survival longer than 6 months, and TCR features were also tested against progression-free and overall survival. In the same patients, whole exome sequencing and RNA sequencing of pretreatment tumors were performed in addition to TCR sequencing. Durable clinical benefit was achieved by nine patients and was not achieved by 20 patients. Just over 28 patients had pretreatment blood TCR-seq, some 25 had at least one posttreatment blood collection, and some 25 had tumor TCR-seq.

Overall study results and their limits: At 3 weeks after the start of treatment, tumor-associated TCR clones in peripheral blood had expanded more in patients with durable benefit (n of about 20, p = 0.022). Because of the small sample size (n ≈ 30) and the many exploratory analyses performed, the results are intended to be regarded as hypothesis-generating. A pretreatment peripheral blood TCR clonality below the median was linked to improved progression-free and overall survival.

A cohort of some 29 patients with locally advanced or metastatic urothelial carcinoma, treated at Memorial Sloan Kettering on a trial protocol, was included. Peripheral blood mononuclear cells were collected pretreatment and during treatment, with between 1 and 8 total time points obtained per patient. The Qiagen DNeasy Blood extraction kit was used to purify genomic DNA from total PBMCs and tumor samples. Collected pretreatment and during treatment, PBMCs were isolated and stored as previously described. From cysteine to phenylalanine, the CDR3 is 18 amino acids long. The DNA shown is the 54-base CDR3, in frame from base 1. From the germline V gene (reference sequence), CDR1 is SEHNR and CDR2 is FQNEAQ. V lost 1 base and J lost 3 bases, and the count of bases not matched to a germline gene is 11. To estimate absolute template abundance from read counts, synthetic TCR analog templates were spiked into each PCR. The immunoSEQ assay was used to amplify TCRbeta CDR3 regions from genomic DNA with bias-controlled V and J gene primers. Sequencing of rearranged TCRbeta segments was done at approximately 20X coverage. As for how the authors treated the data: Sequencing errors were corrected by clustering, and CDR3s were annotated against IMGT so that V, D and J genes could be assigned. Only productive TCRbeta rearrangements were used in downstream analyses, excluding out-of-frame or stop-codon sequences. Clonality was calculated as one minus the Shannon entropy normalized by the log of the number of unique productive sequences. Clones differing between time points or between blood and tumor were identified using Fisher's exact test with Benjamini-Hochberg correction, with an adjusted p below 0.01 applied as the threshold. TCRdb stores this immuneACCESS table with in-frame sequences only. Part of the clones is absent; in the studies checked, under half of the shortfall reflects unresolved V genes, and no reason is known for the rest. Clonal size and the V and J genes are those of that table, whereas D and trimming came from the DNA. The sample table holds 70,000 to 75,000 clones, of which roughly 80% were seen once. The ten largest clones represent roughly 4.5% of the sample.

Of note for this clone: What this receptor recognizes is not known. No clone much larger than this one lies a single base away; base qualities are absent.

The source is a man aged 70 or older with urothelial cancer. The specimen was PBMCs, collected around atezolizumab (anti-PD-L1) treatment. The rearranged chain carries TRBV7-9 and TRBJ2-3, with 9 central nucleotides matching TRBD2. The nucleotide sequence is TGTGCCAGCAGCTTAGTCCGATCGGCGGGAGGGCTGACAGATACGCAGTATTTT. Its translation reads: CASSLVRSAGGLTDTQYF.